The entry below gives a single TCR beta chain sequence along with its context. The antigen is undetermined. This sample was taken from a study of regulatory T cells in long-lasting Graves disease. At the level of the study: Graves' patients (newly diagnosed) had been on antithyroid drugs under 3 months.

The study, taken as a whole, reports: Persistent disease samples used TRBV28, TRBJ1-2 and TRBJ2-5 preferentially.

As to time point: newly diagnosed GD, antithyroid drugs for less than 3 months. Scientists built the TCR library using RNA that was extracted from PBMCs. Relying on iRepertoire HTBI primers and Arm-PCR of CDR3 regions, the team built TCR beta libraries. TCRdb redid the calling of the multiplex PCR reads with MiXCR, one entry per CDR3 protein. There are roughly 560,000 distinct CDR3 sequences in the sample; approximately 16% occur only once, and just under 25% lies in the top ten. In germline, CDR1 is SGHNT, CDR2 YYREEE (reference sequence). V lost 0 bases, J lost 7 bases, and 10 bases lay in between. The CDR3 sequence is 13 residues long. The same sample was also used in a study of T cells in Graves' hyperthyroidism and ophthalmopathy. This second study notes: Exclusion of a patient resulted from uncontrolled infection, other autoimmune disease, pregnancy or lactation. A set of HTBI primers served as the primers for a first-round RT-PCR of the TCR CDR3.

The material was peripheral blood mononuclear cells (PBMCs), obtained at new diagnosis, from a patient treated with antithyroid drugs. The rearrangement joins TRBV5-4 to TRBJ1-1, with D possibly TRBD1 on 5 matching bases. The TCR sequence derives from a woman aged 35-65 years with Graves disease. The CDR3 bases are TGTGCCAGCAGCTTGGCGGGGGGGGATGAAGCTTTCTTT. Encoded protein: CASSLAGGDEAFF.